The 18 T cell receptor beta chains below were found in one sample sequenced in a study of blood T cell repertoires in COVID-19. Generated by immunoSEQ multiplex PCR, the TCRdb table keeps only in-frame clones and is missing some. This sample yields around 250,000 clones, of which approximately 89% are seen a single time; over 3% belongs to the top ten. The sample consisted of PBMCs or T cells enriched from blood (not recorded which). Receptor source: a woman between 35 and 50 years old who had been exposed to COVID-19.

The chain employs TRBV12-5 and TRBJ1-1; D remains ambiguous. CDR3 size: 15 residues. V lost 6 bases to trimming and J lost 1 base, with 15 bases between them. Germline CDR1 reads LGHNT; CDR2 reads FRNRAP. CDR3 amino acids: CASGSREGSNTEAFF. CDR3 DNA sequence: TGTGCTAGTGGCTCGAGGGAAGGCTCGAACACTGAAGCTTTCTTT.

V gene TRBV18 combines with J gene TRBJ1-1; 10 bases match TRBD1. CDR1 is KGHSH and CDR2 is LQKENI in the germline V gene. Trimming took 3 bases from V and 5 from J; bases not matched to a gene: 3. The CDR3 sequence is 14 residues long. CDR3: CASSPADRGTEAFF. The CDR3 DNA follows: TGTGCCAGCTCACCCGCGGACAGGGGGACTGAAGCTTTCTTT. The complete variable domain, with remaining parts taken from reference TRBV18 and TRBJ1-1, reads NAGVMQNPRHLVRRRGQEARLRCSPMKGHSHVYWYRQLPEEGLKFMVYLQKENIIDESGMPKERFSAEFPKEGPSILRIQQVVRGDSAAYFCASSPADRGTEAFFGQGTRLTVV.

The V gene is TRBV19, the J gene TRBJ1-3; TRBD1 is a possible D gene (5 bases). The germline gives CDR1 LNHDA, CDR2 SQIVND (reference sequence). Deletions cut 6 bases from V and 4 bases from J, with 16 bases between. The CDR3 is 15 amino acids. CDR3 sequence reads: CASRPAGGFGNTIYF. In DNA, the CDR3 is TGTGCCAGTAGACCTGCGGGGGGATTCGGAAACACCATATATTTT.

This chain links TRBV19 with TRBJ1-1; D unclear. CDR1 and CDR2 from the germline V gene are LNHDA and SQIVND (reference sequence). The CDR3 runs to 14 residues. Between the trimmed V and J ends, which lost 7 bases and 5 bases, there was a span of 17 bases. CDR3 sequence reads: CASIPSVGRTEAFF. Written as DNA, the CDR3 is TGTGCCAGTATCCCTAGCGTGGGGAGGACTGAAGCTTTCTTT.

The genes are TRBV5-6 and TRBJ1-4; unclear D gene. The V and J ends lost 4 bases and 7 bases respectively, with 11 bases between them. Germline CDR1 is SGHDT and CDR2 is YYEEEE. This CDR3 has 13 residues. Written as DNA, the CDR3 is TGTGCCAGCAGCATACGGGAGATTGAAAAACTGTTTTTT. This encodes CASSIREIEKLFF.

This clone was detected once. V usage is TRBV19 and J usage is TRBJ1-1; a possible D gene is TRBD1 (6 bases). The ends were cut back, 2 bases at V and 6 bases at J, with 7 bases in the middle. The CDR3 extends over 12 amino acids. Germline V CDR1 and CDR2: LNHDA, SQIVND (reference sequence). In DNA form, the CDR3 reads TGTGCCAGTAGTATAAACAGGGCTGAAGCTTTCTTT. It codes for CASSINRAEAFF.

This clone was seen a handful of times. V gene TRBV15 combines with J gene TRBJ1-2; 7 nucleotides line up with TRBD1. CDR1 is LNHNV, CDR2 YYDKDF, per germline (reference sequence). V dropped 0 bases and J dropped 5; count of bases not matched to a gene: 12. The CDR3 loop spans 17 amino acids. CDR3: CATSRDRQGVTLYGYTF. The CDR3 DNA sequence: TGTGCCACCAGCAGAGATCGACAGGGTGTTACCCTATATGGCTACACCTTC. The full variable domain, its missing parts supplied by reference TRBV15 and TRBJ1-2, is DAMVIQNPRYQVTQFGKPVTLSCSQTLNHNVMYWYQQKSSQAPKLLFHYYDKDFNNEADTPDNFQSRRPNTSFCFLDIRSPGLGDTAMYLCATSRDRQGVTLYGYTFGSGTRLTVV.

V is TRBV3-1 (or the pseudogene TRBV3-2) and J is TRBJ2-2; weak D call: TRBD2 (5 bases). Germline CDR1 LGHDT, CDR2 YNNKEL (reference sequence). Trimming left V 4 bases short and J 6 bases short, with 12 bases between. The CDR3 sequence is 14 residues long. The CDR3 reads CASSLGMRAGELFF. The CDR3 coding sequence is TGTGCCAGCAGCCTAGGGATGAGGGCCGGGGAGCTGTTTTTT.

The chain links TRBV7-9 to TRBJ1-1, with a possible D match to TRBD1 (6 bases). Germline lookup yields CDR1 SEHNR and CDR2 FQNEAQ (reference sequence). There are 15 residues in the CDR3. The germline V and J ends were trimmed by 5 bases and 4 bases, with 17 bases remaining between them. CDR3 region: CASSPVMGAITEAFF. CDR3 coding DNA: TGTGCCAGCAGCCCAGTGATGGGGGCGATCACTGAAGCTTTCTTT.

DNA of the CDR3: TGTGCCACCAGTGACTCCCGACAGGGGGCATACAACAATGAGCAGTTCTTC. It codes for CATSDSRQGAYNNEQFF. The gene calls are TRBV24-1 and TRBJ2-1; 10 nucleotides agree with TRBD1. V was clipped by 4 bases and J by 5 bases; unmatched bases: 10. CDR3 length: 17 residues. Germline CDR1 and CDR2: KGHDR and SFDVKD.

This clone was recorded a few times. V usage is TRBV7-2 and J usage is TRBJ1-2, with D maybe TRBD1 (6 bases). This CDR3 spans 13 amino acids. V was shortened by 5 bases and J by 7 bases, with 14 bases between the two germline ends. Germline V gene sequence: CDR1 SGHTA, CDR2 FQGNSA. CDR3: CASSLHEGGGYTF. The CDR3 nucleotides read TGTGCCAGCAGCCTTCACGAAGGGGGTGGCTACACCTTC.

Of note for this clone: Other nucleotide sequences in the sample specify the same CDR3. This sequence joins TRBV6-5 and TRBJ2-6, with a weak D call TRBD1 (5 bases). There are 15 residues in the CDR3. Trimming shortened V by 2 bases and J by 2 bases, and 7 bases separated the two germline ends. Germline V gene lookup returns CDR1 MNHEY and CDR2 SVGAGI. Here the CDR3 DNA reads TGTGCCAGCAGTTACCAAGGGGCTGGGGCCAACGTCCTGACTTTC. Its translation: CASSYQGAGANVLTF.

The chain recombines TRBV9 with TRBJ1-3; D gene uncertain. The CDR3 is 15 amino acids. Trimming removed 0 bases from V and 0 bases from J, with 7 bases in between. Germline CDR1 SGDLS, CDR2 YYNGEE. CDR3 sequence (DNA): TGTGCCAGCAGCGTAGGAGGGAGCTCTGGAAACACCATATATTTT. Its translation: CASSVGGSSGNTIYF.

The CDR3 is CASSQLKGLSGEKLFF. CDR3 DNA sequence: TGCGCCAGCAGCCAATTGAAAGGCCTCTCGGGTGAAAAACTGTTTTTT. This chain links TRBV4-1 with TRBJ1-4; D remains ambiguous. Trimming stripped 2 bases from V and 7 bases from J, with 17 bases between. The CDR3 is made up of 16 amino acids. The V gene's germline CDR1 is MGHRA and CDR2 YSYEKL.

V gene TRBV19 combines with J gene TRBJ1-6, with a possible D match to TRBD1 (6 bases). CDR1 LNHDA and CDR2 SQIVND come from the germline V gene (reference sequence). This CDR3 has 16 residues. V was clipped by 2 bases and J by 9 bases, with 17 bases between them. This CDR3 is CASSILRGSGVSPLHF. CDR3 bases: TGTGCCAGTAGTATACTGAGGGGGTCGGGCGTTTCACCCCTCCACTTT.

This chain uses TRBV3-1 (or the pseudogene TRBV3-2) with TRBJ2-2; 11 nucleotides align to TRBD2. The J segment lost 5 bases and the V segment lost 4 bases, leaving 12 bases of the junction unmatched. CDR1 LGHDT and CDR2 YNNKEL come from the germline V gene (reference sequence). The CDR3 has 18 amino acids. The CDR3 region is CASSPTVAGGPWTGELFF. The CDR3 DNA is TGTGCCAGCAGCCCCACGGTAGCGGGGGGGCCCTGGACCGGGGAGCTGTTTTTT.

The V call is TRBV9, the J call TRBJ2-7, with 10 bases that match TRBD1. The CDR3 is 15 amino acids. Germline V gives CDR1 SGDLS, CDR2 YYNGEE. The junction had 4 bases not matched to a gene; V was cut back by 0 bases and J by 4 bases. CDR3 sequence: CASSVETGGRYEQYF. DNA of the CDR3: TGTGCCAGCAGCGTAGAGACAGGGGGCCGATACGAGCAGTACTTC.

The chain links TRBV7-3 to TRBJ1-1; D not resolved. CDR1 is SGHTA, CDR2 FQGTGA, per germline. This CDR3 region has 13 residues. V dropped 1 base and J dropped 5 bases, with 8 bases sitting between them. CDR3 bases: TGTGCCAGCAGCTTAATGGAGGGAACTGAAGCTTTCTTT. It yields the protein CASSLMEGTEAFF. Together with reference TRBV7-3 and TRBJ1-1, the CDR3 gives the full variable domain: GAGVSQTPSNKVTEKGKYVELRCDPISGHTALYWYRQSLGQGPEFLIYFQGTGAADDSGLPNDRFFAVRPEGSVSTLKIQRTERGDSAVYLCASSLMEGTEAFFGQGTRLTVV.